This T cell receptor (beta chain) stems from a study of glioma-infiltrating T cells. Regarding the study as a whole: Only very few CDR3 sequences appeared in both tissue and blood. Gliomas, especially low-grade, showed above-expected tissue-blood divergence; non-neoplastic patients showed below.

TCR alpha and beta CDR3 regions were amplified from RNA using iRepertoire nested multiplex PCR. Input was about 100-450 ng of tissue mRNA or PBMC total RNA. One entry per CDR3 protein, called by TCRdb with MiXCR from the multiplex PCR reads. Of 95,000 to 110,000 distinct CDR3 sequences listed, roughly 30% are singletons. Germline values: CDR1 MNHNS, CDR2 SASEGT. V trimming: 7 bases; J trimming: 3 bases; junction bases outside the gene matches: 9. The CDR3 covers 15 residues. As regards this clonotype: The antigen is undetermined. A much larger clone lies one base from this, so it may be a read error.

This TCR was sampled from a human donor with low-grade glioma or glioblastoma, undergoing nonglioma brain surgery, or in good health (not recorded which). The chain is built from TRBV6-1 and TRBJ1-3; TRBD1 agrees at 7 bases. Material for sequencing was glioma tissue, nonneoplastic brain tissue, or PBMCs (not recorded which). CDR3 protein: CASTRDRASGNTIYF. DNA of the CDR3: TGTGCCAGCACTCGAGACAGGGCCAGTGGAAACACCATATATTTT.